The 4 T cell receptor beta chains below were found in one sample sequenced in a study of T cells in localized non-small cell lung cancer. TCRdb's copy holds only in-frame clones and misses some; the assay was immunoSEQ multiplex PCR. The repertoire holds around 41,000 clones, with 86% as singletons. The source was peripheral blood, collected before any cancer treatment. The receptor source for this set is a woman aged 18-55 years with stage III lung adenocarcinoma.

About this clone: Compared with germline, one end of the junction differs, possibly owing to a read error. The chain combines TRBV6-6 with TRBJ1-6; 8 nucleotides align to TRBD1. The length of the CDR3 is 14 residues. Per germline, CDR1 MNHNY and CDR2 SVGAGI (reference sequence). CDR3 amino acids: CASTYRGNNSPLHF. The CDR3 nucleotides are TGTGCCAGCACTTACAGGGGGAATAATTCACCCCTCCACTTT.

The V call is TRBV5-4, the J call TRBJ1-1; D is uncertain. The CDR3 has 12 residues. The germline gives CDR1 SGHNT, CDR2 YYREEE (reference sequence). The V gene lost 4 bases and the J gene lost 6 bases, with 10 bases spanning the gap. The chain's CDR3 is CASSRPSAEAFF. The DNA for the CDR3 is TGTGCCAGCAGCCGTCCTTCCGCTGAAGCTTTCTTT.

In its sample, this clone ranks as medium-sized. This chain links TRBV2 with TRBJ1-6, with D maybe TRBD1 (5 bases). Germline V gene sequence: CDR1 SNHLY, CDR2 FYNNEI. This CDR3 region has 15 residues. V lost 7 bases to trimming and J lost 6 bases, with 16 bases between them. DNA of the CDR3: TGTGCCAGCACCCTACCGGGGGGGTTTAATTCACCCCTCCACTTT. It is translated as CASTLPGGFNSPLHF.

The gene calls are TRBV5-6 and TRBJ2-5; TRBD2 matches at 7 bases. Germline V lookup: CDR1 SGHDT, CDR2 YYEEEE. This CDR3 has 15 amino acids. V gave up 2 bases and J gave up 2 bases; unmatched junction bases: 6. CDR3 nucleotides: TGTGCCAGCAGCTTAGCGGGGACGATGCAAGAGACCCAGTACTTC. This sequence encodes CASSLAGTMQETQYF.